This T cell receptor (beta chain) derives from a study of beta chain features in type 1 diabetes. Across the study: The samples had around 98 million sorted cells examined in all. Study outcomes and limitations: Patients and controls would be equally affected if PCR favored shorter templates. The study found fewer insertions and more deletions at VDJ junctions in type 1 diabetes patients.

Every isolated RNA sample was fully reverse transcribed, so sequencing captured expressed TCRB transcripts. Sequencing used immunoSEQ multiplex PCR; TCRdb keeps in-frame clones, though not all of them. The table has 160,000 or so clones, approximately 9.9% seen once. In this sample, this clone turned up a few times. Its specificity is not known. Via the markers CD45RO/CCR7/CD25/CD127/CD95/CD27, stem cell-like memory, regulatory, central memory and naive CD4+ cells were sorted. The receptor was derived from a woman younger than 30 in good health. Sequenced material: central memory CD4+ T cells from blood.

The CDR3 DNA is TGTGCCAGCAGTTACACGGCGGGGGGAGAAGCTTTCTTT. Residues: CASSYTAGGEAFF. This chain links TRBV6-6 with TRBJ1-1, with D tentatively TRBD1 (5 bases). V gave up 2 bases and J gave up 8 bases, with 12 bases separating them. Looked up from germline, CDR1 is MNHNY and CDR2 is SVGAGI (reference sequence). The CDR3 consists of 13 residues.